The clone carrying this T cell receptor beta chain appeared a few times. Its cognate antigen is unknown. The sample originates from a study of cytomegalovirus exposure and HLA in healthy donors. Study-wide results and limits: Rare TCR sequences predominated, though certain public TCRs were found in many donors. The study listed 150 to 200 cytomegalovirus-associated TCR beta chains. DRB1 had the most TCR associations and HLA-C the fewest, a later analysis found, with rates varying by HLA locus.

CDR1 MDHEN and CDR2 SYDVKM come from the germline V gene. The germline V and J ends were trimmed by 6 bases and 6 bases, with 17 bases remaining between them. The CDR3 totals 14 residues. Primers: 60 Vbeta forward and 13 Jbeta reverse. Study processing details: Later, tens of millions of unique TCR beta chains were counted in an analysis, and some 10 million of them were shared. Generated by immunoSEQ multiplex PCR, the TCRdb table keeps only in-frame clones and is missing some. Clone size and the V and J calls come from that table; the DNA yielded D and trimming. The table records more than 60,000 clones, around 77% of them present only once.

Specimen: PBMCs. The J gene is TRBJ1-1, the V gene TRBV28, with D uncertain. The sequence was collected from a woman aged 30 to 39 in good health and CMV-seronegative. The CDR3 here is CASREGGIIPEAFF. In nucleotides, the CDR3 is TGTGCCAGCAGAGAAGGAGGAATAATCCCTGAAGCTTTCTTT.